This T cell receptor (beta chain) emerged from a study of T-cell reconstitution after alpha-beta-depleted transplantation in children. This CDR3 has 15 residues. The J segment lost 5 bases and the V segment lost 0 bases, leaving 7 bases of the junction unmatched. CDR1 and CDR2 (germline): GTSNPN, SVGIG (reference sequence). A library of TCRbeta sequences, prepared with unique molecular identifiers, was generated. Each CDR3 protein is one row after TCRdb ran MiXCR on the PCR reads. The profile shows approximately 220,000 distinct CDR3 sequences, approximately 15% of them singletons. For this clonotype: Its antigen is unknown.

Findings and limits, study-wide: There were reportedly several hundred expanded graft clones from which alpha-beta T cells came about two months after transplant. It was newly produced T cells that mostly accounted for T-cell counts and diversity one year after transplant.

Specimen: PBMCs, mostly from graft donor cells, collected 360 days after TCRalphabeta/CD19-depleted stem cell transplant. The chain has TRBV30 and TRBJ1-5; 7 nucleotides align to TRBD1. The sequence came from a male patient between 2 and 15 years old who had a stem cell transplant for acute lymphoblastic leukemia, so the T cells may come from the graft donor. The CDR3 reads CAWSVFGGGHQPQHF. In DNA form, the CDR3 reads TGTGCCTGGAGTGTTTTTGGAGGGGGCCATCAGCCCCAGCATTTT.